Here is one T cell receptor (beta chain) with its context. Generated by immunoSEQ multiplex PCR, the TCRdb table keeps only in-frame clones and is missing some. The data contain tens of thousands of clones, around 38% of them singletons. The record originates from a study of neoadjuvant anti-PD-1 for oral cavity cancer. In the study overall: Nivolumab at 3 mg/kg was mostly given biweekly, three to four doses, pre-surgery.

Regarding time point: after neoadjuvant nivolumab, at surgical resection. Patients were newly diagnosed with stage II-IVA oral cavity squamous cell carcinoma without prior systemic or radiation treatment. CDR1 is SGHRS, CDR2 YFSETQ, per germline. The CDR3 contains 14 residues. Trimming at V came to 4 bases and at J to 9 bases, leaving 8 bases not matched to a gene. Source: tumor tissue, taken after nivolumab (anti-PD-1) treatment. The J gene is TRBJ2-1, the V gene TRBV5-1; 9 bases fit TRBD2. This TCR was recovered from a person aged 35-79 years with oral cavity squamous cell carcinoma. The CDR3 coding sequence is TGCGCCAGCAGCGTTAGCGGGAGTTCGATTGAGCAGTTCTTC. Translating gives CASSVSGSSIEQFF.